This T cell receptor (beta chain) was captured in a study of T cell repertoires in cytomegalovirus infection. On the study more broadly: Shared public TCR beta signatures pointed to both CMV infection and a matching HLA type.

The study, taken as a whole, reports: CMV carriers having the relevant HLA were flagged by cumulative public TCR beta family frequency. Predominance within the ex vivo response was attributable to HLA-C-restricted CMV-specific TCR beta clonotypes.

MiXCR was run by TCRdb on the reads, yielding one entry per CDR3 protein. The sample includes more than 150,000 distinct CDR3 sequences, approximately 20% of them seen just once. The CDR3 spans 15 residues. The trim removed 2 bases at V and 6 bases at J, leaving 6 bases unmatched. This clonotype showed up many times. Its antigen is currently unknown. The specimen sequenced was PBMCs. This chain uses TRBV12-3 or TRBV12-4 with TRBJ2-1; TRBD1 matches 8 bases. This sequence originates from a human donor in good health (CMV status not recorded). Some clones in this sample may be carry-over from other donors' samples. CDR3 residues: CASSLRTGRSNEQFF. CDR3 bases: TGTGCCAGCAGTTTACGGACAGGGAGGTCCAATGAGCAGTTCTTC.